Described below is a single TCR beta chain sequence and its context. Its antigen is not identified. The donors were in the approximately 130-subject validation cohort; that cohort was separate from the approximately 670-subject first cohort. Germline CDR1 reads SGHTA; CDR2 reads FQGNSA. This CDR3 has 14 amino acids. V lost 4 bases to trimming and J lost 6 bases; unmatched junction nucleotides: 6. These data come from a study of cytomegalovirus exposure and HLA in healthy donors. Study-wide context: The 90 to 150 validation repertoires used the same platform as the roughly 670 first-cohort repertoires, a later analysis reported.

Measured with immunoSEQ multiplex PCR; TCRdb has only the in-frame clones, and not every one. The data show roughly 310,000 clones, with approximately 88% seen just once and approximately 0.9% held by the top ten. Regarding the study as a whole: Altogether, 170 or so TCR beta chains were recorded as cytomegalovirus-associated.

This sequence was found in a man aged 30-40 years in good health and CMV-seronegative. The chain combines TRBV7-2 with TRBJ2-7, with 10 positions matching TRBD1. Source material: PBMCs. The CDR3 nucleotides read TGTGCCAGCAGCTCCGGACAGGGGGTATCCGAGCAGTACTTC. This codes for CASSSGQGVSEQYF.